A single sample is the source of the 29 T cell receptor beta chains below, sequenced in a study of blood T cell repertoires in COVID-19. Some clones are missing from TCRdb's copy, which holds only in-frame ones; the method was immunoSEQ multiplex PCR. The sample shows about 380,000 clones, about 90% of them seen only once. The source material was PBMCs or T cells enriched from blood (not recorded which). All receptors derive from a man younger than 40 who had recovered from COVID-19.

The gene calls are TRBV6-4 and TRBJ1-4; D possibly corresponds to TRBD1 (5 bases). CDR1 MRHNA and CDR2 SNTAGT come from the germline V gene. This CDR3 is 15 amino acids long. Trimming left V 6 bases short and J 4 bases short, with 15 bases between. The chain's CDR3 is CASRATGGGNEKLFF. CDR3 sequence (DNA): TGTGCCAGCAGGGCGACGGGGGGAGGTAATGAAAAACTGTTTTTT.

The V and J genes are TRBV19 and TRBJ1-2; TRBD1 might be the D (5 bases). Germline assignment: CDR1 LNHDA and CDR2 SQIVND (reference sequence). This CDR3 has 13 residues. V lost 7 bases and J 4 bases, leaving 13 bases between the germline ends. As DNA, the CDR3 is TGTGCCAGTAAAGACGGGGGGAGCTATGGCTACACCTTC. It specifies CASKDGGSYGYTF.

The rearrangement links TRBV3-1 (or the pseudogene TRBV3-2) to TRBJ1-2, with D uncertain. The CDR3 is 15 amino acids. V was pared by 7 bases and J by 4 bases, with 19 bases between. Germline CDR1 is LGHDT and CDR2 is YNNKEL (reference sequence). The CDR3 nucleotides are TGTGCCAGCACCCCTCCCGGGAGTTATAGCTATGGCTACACCTTC. It translates to CASTPPGSYSYGYTF.

V is TRBV10-3 and J is TRBJ1-5; D gene ambiguous. Deletions cut 2 bases from V and 5 bases from J, with 13 bases between. CDR1 is ENHRY, CDR2 SYGVKD, per germline. The CDR3 runs to 15 residues. The CDR3 reads CAISEREFSDQPQHF. The DNA of the CDR3 is TGTGCCATCAGTGAGAGGGAGTTCTCCGATCAGCCCCAGCATTTT.

The rearrangement joins TRBV30 to TRBJ1-2, with TRBD1 matching over 9 bases. The ends lost 4 bases at V and 5 bases at J; junction bases unmatched: 5. The length of the CDR3 is 13 residues. Germline V lookup: CDR1 GTSNPN, CDR2 SVGIG (reference sequence). The CDR3 here is CAWKDRGSYGYTF. The CDR3 DNA follows: TGTGCCTGGAAGGACAGGGGATCTTATGGCTACACCTTC.

The chain has TRBV4-1 and TRBJ2-6, with TRBD1 identical over 7 bases. V lost 8 bases and J lost 0; bases outside the gene matches: 7. Germline V gene sequence: CDR1 MGHRA, CDR2 YSYEKL. The CDR3 contains 16 residues. The CDR3 DNA reads as TGCGCCAGCTCGGGGACAGTCCTCTCTGGGGCCAACGTCCTGACTTTC. Translation: CASSGTVLSGANVLTF.

This chain's CDR3 is CASSPLAGGSLDTQYF. The DNA of the CDR3 is TGTGCCAGCAGCCCACTAGCGGGGGGAAGTCTAGATACGCAGTATTTT. The rearrangement links TRBV9 to TRBJ2-3, with 12 bases that match TRBD2. The germline V gene has CDR1 SGDLS and CDR2 YYNGEE. This CDR3 has 16 amino acids. V shed 4 bases, J shed 5 bases, and the junction held 8 bases outside the gene matches.

J is TRBJ2-7 and V is TRBV3-1 (or the pseudogene TRBV3-2); TRBD2 aligns across 9 bases. CDR3 size: 15 residues. After removal of 4 bases from V and 7 bases from J, the junction contained 11 bases not matched to a gene. Germline-derived CDR1 and CDR2 are LGHDT and YNNKEL (reference sequence). For the CDR3, the DNA is TGTGCCAGCAGCCCTCGTCTAGCGGGGCGAGGGGAGCAGTACTTC. Protein product: CASSPRLAGRGEQYF.

The chain joins TRBV19 to TRBJ1-2, with a possible D match to TRBD1 (5 bases). The V gene's germline CDR1 is LNHDA and CDR2 SQIVND (reference sequence). Trimming pared 5 bases from V and 7 bases from J, leaving 14 bases between. CDR3 size: 13 residues. The CDR3 here is CASSSGQGGGYTF. The CDR3 coding sequence is TGTGCCAGTAGTTCTGGGCAGGGAGGTGGCTACACCTTC.

The chain combines TRBV5-5 with TRBJ1-2; TRBD1 might be the D (6 bases). V gave up 0 bases and J gave up 10 bases, with 13 bases separating them. Germline V lookup: CDR1 SGHKS, CDR2 YYEKEE (reference sequence). This CDR3 contains 13 residues. CDR3 DNA sequence: TGTGCCAGCAGCTTGGCGGCGCAGGGACACTACACCTTC. As protein: CASSLAAQGHYTF. Based on the CDR3 plus reference TRBV5-5 and TRBJ1-2, the full variable domain is DAGVTQSPTHLIKTRGQQVTLRCSPISGHKSVSWYQQVLGQGPQFIFQYYEKEERGRGNFPDRFSARQFPNYSSELNVNALLLGDSALYLCASSLAAQGHYTFGSGTRLTVV.

The chain recombines TRBV27 with TRBJ2-7; no clear D gene. CDR3 length: 14 residues. Germline V gene lookup returns CDR1 MNHEY and CDR2 SMNVEV (reference sequence). The germline V and J ends were trimmed by 8 bases and 2 bases, with 16 bases remaining between them. The CDR3 sequence: CASLDPFKPYEQYF. The CDR3 nucleotides are TGTGCCAGCCTAGACCCTTTCAAGCCCTACGAGCAGTACTTC.

This chain uses TRBV6-5 with TRBJ2-7, with D perhaps matching TRBD2 (6 bases). The CDR3 loop spans 14 amino acids. Germline V lookup: CDR1 MNHEY, CDR2 SVGAGI. V lost 6 bases, J lost 2 bases, and 14 bases lay in between. Written as DNA, the CDR3 is TGTGCCAGCAGCGTCTCGCGGGATGCCTACGAGCAGTACTTC. Translated, it gives CASSVSRDAYEQYF.

This clone was detected only once. The V call is TRBV9, the J call TRBJ1-2; 7 nucleotides match TRBD1. V dropped 6 bases and J dropped 8; count of bases not matched to a gene: 7. The CDR3 has 12 amino acids. The germline CDR1 and CDR2 sequences are SGDLS and YYNGEE. CDR3 loop: CASKEGAWGYTF. The CDR3 nucleotides are TGTGCCAGCAAAGAGGGGGCCTGGGGCTACACCTTC.

The chain couples TRBV18 to TRBJ1-1; 7 nucleotides line up with TRBD1. Unmatched junction bases numbered 6, after V lost 6 bases and J lost 8 bases. Germline V gives CDR1 KGHSH, CDR2 LQKENI. The CDR3 has 12 amino acids. The CDR3 reads CASSPQQGEAFF. The CDR3 coding sequence is TGTGCCAGCTCCCCCCAACAGGGGGAAGCTTTCTTT.

The chain has TRBV18 and TRBJ2-5; 7 bases agree with TRBD1. CDR3 size: 14 residues. Losses at the gene ends were 3 bases for V and 10 bases for J; bases not matched to a gene: 11. Germline V CDR1 and CDR2: KGHSH, LQKENI. CDR3 in DNA: TGTGCCAGCTCACCCTCGGGACAGTATCATGACCAGTACTTC. Amino acids: CASSPSGQYHDQYF.

The chain couples TRBV19 to TRBJ2-7, with D unresolved. Germline CDR1 LNHDA, CDR2 SQIVND (reference sequence). The CDR3 is made up of 12 amino acids. The V gene lost 6 bases and the J gene lost 3 bases, with 9 bases spanning the gap. In nucleotides, the CDR3 is TGTGCCAGTAGATCCAGTGTCTACGAGCAGTACTTC. It encodes CASRSSVYEQYF.

The chain's CDR3 is CASSPYSGEGQPQHF. CDR3 nucleotides: TGTGCCAGCTCACCCTATTCAGGGGAAGGTCAGCCCCAGCATTTT. The chain recombines TRBV18 with TRBJ1-5; D perhaps matches TRBD1 (6 bases). CDR3 length: 15 amino acids. The germline CDR1 and CDR2 sequences are KGHSH and LQKENI. Trimming left V 3 bases short and J 6 bases short, with 15 bases between. Supplemented by reference TRBV18 and TRBJ1-5, the full variable domain reads NAGVMQNPRHLVRRRGQEARLRCSPMKGHSHVYWYRQLPEEGLKFMVYLQKENIIDESGMPKERFSAEFPKEGPSILRIQQVVRGDSAAYFCASSPYSGEGQPQHFGDGTRLSIL.

The chain carries TRBV11-2 and TRBJ1-6; TRBD1 matches 10 bases. This CDR3 comprises 15 residues. Trimming cost V 5 bases and J 7 bases; bases outside gene matches: 5. Germline values: CDR1 SGHAT, CDR2 FQNNGV. CDR3: CASSLDRGPNSPLHF. The DNA of the CDR3 is TGTGCCAGCAGCCTCGACAGGGGGCCGAATTCACCCCTCCACTTT.

The V call is TRBV7-2, the J call TRBJ1-5, with D unclear. Germline values: CDR1 SGHTA, CDR2 FQGNSA. Trimming took off 1 base at V and 7 bases at J, with 14 bases between the two ends. The CDR3 is 15 residues long. This chain's CDR3 is CASSLVLASRQPQHF. In nucleotides, the CDR3 is TGTGCCAGCAGCTTAGTTCTGGCTAGCCGCCAGCCCCAGCATTTT.

This rearrangement joins TRBV18 to TRBJ2-5, with D possibly matching TRBD1 (6 bases). The CDR3 length is 14 residues. The germline gives CDR1 KGHSH, CDR2 LQKENI. V lost 2 bases and J 2 bases, leaving 9 bases between the germline ends. The CDR3 protein is CASSPTDSQETQYF. DNA for the CDR3: TGTGCCAGCTCACCAACGGACAGTCAAGAGACCCAGTACTTC.

This clone showed up just a few times. The rearrangement uses TRBV18 and TRBJ1-1; a possible D gene is TRBD1 (6 bases). Germline loops: CDR1 KGHSH, CDR2 LQKENI. V was pared by 2 bases and J by 1 base, with 8 bases between. The CDR3 is 14 amino acids. The CDR3 spells CASSPGGKNTEAFF. DNA of the CDR3: TGTGCCAGCTCACCAGGGGGCAAGAACACTGAAGCTTTCTTT.

Comment on this clone: Other nucleotide sequences in the sample specify the same CDR3. The chain links TRBV5-1 to TRBJ1-4, with D tentatively TRBD1 (6 bases). The V and J ends lost 0 bases and 5 bases respectively, with 8 bases between them. The CDR3 sequence is 14 residues long. The germline CDR1 and CDR2 sequences are SGHRS and YFSETQ. CDR3 amino acids: CASSLGQGNEKLFF. As DNA, the CDR3 is TGCGCCAGCAGCTTGGGGCAGGGGAATGAAAAACTGTTTTTT.

The chain couples TRBV10-3 to TRBJ1-2, with D unresolved. Trimming took off 7 bases at V and 4 bases at J, with 13 bases between the two ends. This CDR3 comprises 13 residues. In germline, CDR1 is ENHRY, CDR2 SYGVKD. CDR3 nucleotide sequence: TGTGCCATCACCACGGGGTCTACCTATGGCTACACCTTC. Amino acids: CAITTGSTYGYTF.

CDR3 sequence reads: CASKDSGPEKLFF. CDR3 in DNA: TGTGCCAGCAAGGACTCCGGACCTGAAAAACTGTTTTTT. J is TRBJ1-4 and V is TRBV6-6; D gene unclear. V shed 7 bases and J shed 7 bases, with 13 bases lying between them. CDR3 length: 13 residues. CDR1 and CDR2 from the germline V gene are MNHNY and SVGAGI (reference sequence).

This chain connects TRBV4-2 to TRBJ1-2; 8 bases fit TRBD1. Germline lookup yields CDR1 LGHNA and CDR2 YNFKEQ. This CDR3 comprises 14 residues. Trimming cost V 2 bases and J 6 bases; bases outside gene matches: 5. DNA of the CDR3: TGTGCCAGCAGCCAAATGACAGGGGAGAATGGCTACACCTTC. Protein sequence: CASSQMTGENGYTF.

The V call is TRBV28, the J call TRBJ1-2, with TRBD1 identical over 10 bases. CDR1 is MDHEN and CDR2 is SYDVKM in the germline V gene. The CDR3 spans 17 residues. Trimming removed 4 bases from V and 3 bases from J; junction bases left unmatched: 11. The CDR3 here is CASSSPPGTGAHYGYTF. In DNA, the CDR3 is TGTGCCAGCAGTTCGCCCCCCGGGACAGGGGCCCACTATGGCTACACCTTC.

This chain joins TRBV3-1 (or the pseudogene TRBV3-2) and TRBJ2-6, with a weak D call TRBD1 (5 bases). The V gene's germline CDR1 is LGHDT and CDR2 YNNKEL (reference sequence). The length of the CDR3 is 17 residues. V lost 4 bases and J lost 0, with 13 bases in between. The CDR3 DNA is TGTGCCAGCAGCCCCCGACAGTTCCTCTCTGGGGCCAACGTCCTGACTTTC. It specifies CASSPRQFLSGANVLTF.

This chain connects TRBV7-6 to TRBJ2-5, with D perhaps matching TRBD1 (7 bases). Germline-derived CDR1 and CDR2 are SGHVS and FNYEAQ. Trimming left V 3 bases short and J 4 bases short, with 15 bases between. The CDR3 loop spans 15 amino acids. The CDR3 sequence: CASSFGGGSGETQYF. The CDR3 DNA reads as TGTGCCAGCAGCTTTGGAGGGGGCTCGGGAGAGACCCAGTACTTC.

A few counts support this clone. This rearrangement joins TRBV10-1 to TRBJ2-5; 10 nucleotides match TRBD1. The trim removed 6 bases at V and 0 bases at J, leaving 4 bases unmatched. This CDR3 is 15 amino acids long. The germline V gene encodes CDR1 WNHNN and CDR2 SYGVQD (reference sequence). CDR3 residues: CASSPGQGYQETQYF. CDR3 nucleotide sequence: TGCGCCAGCAGCCCGGGACAGGGGTACCAAGAGACCCAGTACTTC.